Sequencing of this T cell receptor (beta chain) was carried out in a study of cytomegalovirus exposure and HLA in healthy donors (dated by TCRdb to the late 2010s). General notes on the study: An earlier analysis of approximately 640 of the donors reported more than 250 Gb of sequence data and some 100 million unique TCR beta sequences from 150 million to 200 million T cells. An early release that covered about 600 HLA-typed donors contained approximately 320 gigabases of sequencing data and tens of millions of unique TCR sequences. Among the roughly 390 genotyped donors, approximately 82% belonged to the genetic ancestry cluster associated with self-reported Caucasian donors. The study was designed to test whether signatures of past pathogen exposure could be identified by cataloging public T cell receptors. The study used immunosequencing to profile the T cell repertoires of 666 subjects and linked those repertoires to cytomegalovirus serostatus. Along with the approximately 650-subject first cohort, a separate validation cohort of over a hundred different subjects was used. High-throughput TCR immunosequencing, statistical association of individual TCRs with disease status, and machine learning were combined to predict cytomegalovirus infection status. In a later analysis, previously published TCR beta repertoires from hundreds of donors were re-analyzed and high-resolution HLA genotyping was added so that TCR occurrence patterns could be studied. Rather than drawing on any new phenotypic data, the later analysis identified candidate immune exposures from TCR beta sequences and the way those sequences occurred across donors. An earlier analysis of 587 of the donors used high-throughput TCR beta sequencing to judge whether each TCR beta V gene segment behaved as functional or pseudogenic. Donor age, sex, ethnicity and CMV serostatus were compiled alongside the repertoire data. A later genetic analysis used genome-wide SNP genotypes for about 60% of the roughly 700 donors, treating that subset as a discovery cohort. Every repertoire in the discovery cohort had been generated on one and the same sequencing platform. HLA typing covered class I and class II loci at four-digit resolution. Typing coverage differed by locus: A, B, C, DRB1 and DQB1 were typed in about 620-640 donors, DQA1 in around 500, DPA1 in approximately 610, and DPB1 in around 490. About 5 DR-DQ haplotypes were handled as single units for association and clustering, since linkage in the cohort was strong. On average, roughly 250,000 unique TCR beta nucleotide sequences were sequenced per donor among about 400 genotyped donors of the cohort, with 15% to 20% of those sequences being non-productive. Overall results and qualifications from the work: The presence/absence analyses assumed that sequencing depth was roughly uniform across donors, and that assumption may not be true. V-gene and J-gene trimming of TCR beta chains was associated with a missense DCLRE1C variant in a later genetic analysis, and the association was replicated in an independent cohort. This cohort had only TCR beta chains sequenced, and the lack of alpha or paired-chain data limited which features could be detected. Because some donors lacked HLA typing at each locus, the association tests relied only on the typed subset. The only immune exposure information available for the cohort was CMV serostatus. Strong co-occurrence of HLA alleles, especially DR and DQ, made assigning TCR associations to individual alleles difficult. The classifier was reported to diagnose cytomegalovirus status with high specificity and sensitivity in both the original and validation cohorts. In a later analysis, most CMV-associated TCR beta chains were found to appear HLA-restricted, with HLA associations seemingly driven largely by CMV exposure. In a later analysis, HLA-associated TCR beta chains were found to be more clonally expanded and to have lower generation probabilities than equally common non-associated chains. A further reported finding was that TCR beta sequences accurately predicted the HLA-A and HLA-B alleles for most subjects in the first cohort. Correlated functional status among segregating V segments might reflect linkage disequilibrium, but an unknown experimental factor could not be ruled out. In vitro tests confirmed that a few of the cytomegalovirus-associated TCR beta chains recognize cytomegalovirus antigens. A later analysis reported that several top co-occurrence clusters appeared linked to parvovirus B19, influenza, CMV and Epstein-Barr virus. In a later genetic analysis, fewer N-insertions in productive TCRs were reported among donors in an Asian-associated ancestry cluster than the roughly 670-donor mean. A cluster of highly shared sequence variants was judged likely to represent a technical artifact of the sequencing pipeline. At a false discovery rate of 0.05, a later analysis linked about 17,000 TCR beta sequences to specific HLA alleles. Because the 87-base-pair reads could not distinguish some IMGT-functional V segments, including TRBV6-2 and TRBV6-3, those segments were excluded. The study gave a list of roughly 150 TCR beta chains associated with cytomegalovirus. Most TCR sequences were seen in very few donors, while some public TCRs were found in many individuals. Because counts were too low, roughly 16 rarely observed V segments, including chromosome 9 orphons, were excluded from the earlier analysis of around 640 of the donors. According to the authors, the approach could potentially be generalized to other disease states and immunological phenotypes. According to a later analysis, TCR association rates differed among HLA loci, with DRB1 alleles showing the most associated TCRs and HLA-C alleles showing the fewest. In an earlier analysis of several hundred of the donors, most TCR beta V segments were observed in productive rearrangements about 87% or about 30% of the time, broadly matching IMGT annotations.

Deletion took 4 bases off V and 1 base off J, with a span of 13 bases between the germline ends. CDR3 length: 15 amino acids, cysteine to phenylalanine. Kept here is only the CDR3 DNA, which spans 45 bases and is read in frame from base 1. CDR1 is given as LNHDA and CDR2 as SQIVND, both from the germline V gene (reference sequence). Library construction relied on the immunoSEQ multiplex PCR assay. A mixture of 60 forward primers for TCR Vbeta segments and 13 reverse primers for TCR Jbeta segments was used in the multiplex PCR. The CDR3 region of rearranged TCR beta genes was amplified from genomic DNA by a multiplex PCR assay. The Illumina HiSeq System was used to sequence the amplified TCR beta libraries as 87-base-pair reads. From the authors' description of their analysis: Across the 600 to 700 repertoires, a later analysis counted around 80 million unique TCR beta chains, approximately 12 million of which were shared by at least two donors. A nearest-neighbor algorithm error-corrected the raw reads and collapsed the reads into unique sequences, merging closely related sequences to remove PCR and sequencing errors. Alignment of CDR3 sequences to IMGT reference sequences was used to assign V, D and J gene segments. For a sequence to be retained, a match of at least six nucleotides was required to both a V gene segment and a J gene segment. A rearrangement was called productive if the CDR3 had no stop codons and remained in frame with V and J, and every other rearrangement was called non-productive. CDR3 was defined according to IMGT convention as the region running from the second conserved V-encoded cysteine to the conserved J-encoded phenylalanine. The earlier analysis of 450 to 750 of the donors excluded any sequence lacking an unambiguous match to a single V gene segment. In an earlier analysis of some 590 of the donors, V segments were called functional above 56.7% productive rearrangements and were called segregating when the between-donor standard deviation exceeded 5%. A statistical classification framework was built to diagnose cytomegalovirus status from the catalog of TCR beta chain sequences. In a later analysis, V and J genes were assigned by comparing TCR nucleotide sequences against IMGT/GENE-DB human TR gene sequences. Using the TCRdist pipeline, a later analysis assigned CDR3 sequences along with most-parsimonious VDJ recombination scenarios. In a later analysis, each TCR beta chain was defined by its CDR3 amino acid sequence together with its V-gene family, and reads without a unique V-gene family were excluded. As a way to deal with suspected cross-contamination and a sequencing artifact, a later analysis dropped roughly 620 nucleotide sequences that were highly shared and had low generation probability. For each public chain, a later analysis derived a clonal expansion index from normalized ranks of inferred template counts within each repertoire. In a later analysis, generation probabilities were computed with a VDJ recombination model fitted to out-of-frame rearrangements, and the resulting probabilities were checked against IGoR. A later analysis scored TCR-TCR, TCR-HLA and TCR-CMV co-occurrence with hypergeometric tests, applying a repertoire-size bias correction to TCR pairs. To estimate false discovery rates, a later analysis permuted the HLA or CMV assignments 20 times. A later analysis grouped co-occurring TCRs with DBSCAN, adding TCRdist sequence similarity when clustering within HLA-allele-positive subsets. Repertoires with fewer than 30,000 or more than 120,000 public chains, plus five repertoires with anomalous nucleotide sharing, were excluded from co-occurrence clustering. The table was pulled from immuneACCESS by TCRdb, which kept in-frame rearrangements only. Such tables lose some clones; where checked, under half of the loss comes from unresolved V genes, and the rest has no known cause. The V and J calls and the clone size are those of that table, but D and trimming were determined from the DNA. The sample table holds 210,000 or so clones, of which less than 80% were seen once. Approximately 0.22% of the sample is in the top ten clones.

This clone was found a few times. There is no known antigen for this receptor. The input lacks base qualities; no much larger clone sits a single base away. The cohort comprised fewer than 750 healthy bone marrow donors. At the time of sampling, all cohort members were nominally healthy, though unrecorded immune exposures were likely present. The donor tested CMV seronegative and was one of the 352 seronegative cohort members. A peripheral blood sample was provided by each donor, and peripheral blood mononuclear cells were used for TCR beta sequencing. Genomic DNA was extracted from the blood cell samples with the Qiagen DNeasy Blood Extraction Kit.

Input material: PBMCs. This sequence was found in a girl aged 2 to 9 in good health and CMV-seronegative. Recombination linked TRBV19 to TRBJ1-1; a weak D assignment points to TRBD1 (6 bases agree). At the DNA level, the sequence is TGTGCCAGTAGTAGGGGGGGACACCAGAACACTGAAGCTTTCTTT. It codes for CASSRGGHQNTEAFF.